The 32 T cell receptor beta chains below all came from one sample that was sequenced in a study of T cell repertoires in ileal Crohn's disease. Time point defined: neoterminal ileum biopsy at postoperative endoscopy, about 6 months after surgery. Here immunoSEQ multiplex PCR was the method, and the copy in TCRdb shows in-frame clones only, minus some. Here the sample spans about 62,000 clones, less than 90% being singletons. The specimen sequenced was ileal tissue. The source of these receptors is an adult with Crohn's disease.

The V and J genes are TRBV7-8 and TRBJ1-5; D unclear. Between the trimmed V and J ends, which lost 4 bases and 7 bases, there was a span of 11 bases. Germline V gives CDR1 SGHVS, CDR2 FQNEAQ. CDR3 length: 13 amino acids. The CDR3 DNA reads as TGTGCCAGCAGCTCCAGGTCTCTCCAGCCCCAGCATTTT. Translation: CASSSRSLQPQHF.

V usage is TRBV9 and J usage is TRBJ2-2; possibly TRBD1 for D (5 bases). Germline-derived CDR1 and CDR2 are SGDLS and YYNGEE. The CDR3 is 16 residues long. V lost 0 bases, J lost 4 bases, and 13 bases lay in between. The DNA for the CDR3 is TGTGCCAGCAGCGTAGTTCCCGGACAAAGCACCGGGGAGCTGTTTTTT. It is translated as CASSVVPGQSTGELFF.

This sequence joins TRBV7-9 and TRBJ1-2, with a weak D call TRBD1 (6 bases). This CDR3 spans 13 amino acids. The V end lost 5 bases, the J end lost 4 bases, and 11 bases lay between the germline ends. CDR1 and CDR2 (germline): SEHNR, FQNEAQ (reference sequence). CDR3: CASSGTGSYGYTF. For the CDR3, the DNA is TGTGCCAGCAGCGGAACAGGGAGCTATGGCTACACCTTC. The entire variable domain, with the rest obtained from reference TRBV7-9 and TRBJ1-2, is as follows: DTGVSQNPRHKITKRGQNVTFRCDPISEHNRLYWYRQTLGQGPEFLTYFQNEAQLEKSRLLSDRFSAERPKGSFSTLEIQRTEQGDSAMYLCASSGTGSYGYTFGSGTRLTVV.

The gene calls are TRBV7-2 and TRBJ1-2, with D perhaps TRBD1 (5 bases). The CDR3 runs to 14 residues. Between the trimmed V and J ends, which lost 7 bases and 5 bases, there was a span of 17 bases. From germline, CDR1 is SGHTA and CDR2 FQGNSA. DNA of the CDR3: TGTGCCAGCAACTGGGACTTAAGAACTTATGGCTACACCTTC. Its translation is CASNWDLRTYGYTF.

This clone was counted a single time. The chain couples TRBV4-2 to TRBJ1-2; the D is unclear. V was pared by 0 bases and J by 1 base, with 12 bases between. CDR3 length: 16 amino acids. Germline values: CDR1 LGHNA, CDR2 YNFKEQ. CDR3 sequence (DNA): TGTGCCAGCAGCCAAGATCTTTTGGGCAGTAACTATGGCTACACCTTC. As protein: CASSQDLLGSNYGYTF.

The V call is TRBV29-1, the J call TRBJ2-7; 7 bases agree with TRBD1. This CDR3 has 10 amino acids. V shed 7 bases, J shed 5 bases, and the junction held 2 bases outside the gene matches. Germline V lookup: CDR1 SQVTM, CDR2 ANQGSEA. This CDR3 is CSATGNEQYF. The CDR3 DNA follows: TGCAGCGCGACAGGGAACGAGCAGTACTTC.

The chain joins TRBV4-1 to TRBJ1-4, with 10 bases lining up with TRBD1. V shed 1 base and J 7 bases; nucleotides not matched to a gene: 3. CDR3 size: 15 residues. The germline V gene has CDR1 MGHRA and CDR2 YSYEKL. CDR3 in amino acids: CASSQGDRGTEKLFF. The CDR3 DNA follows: TGCGCCAGCAGCCAAGGGGACAGGGGAACTGAAAAACTGTTTTTT.

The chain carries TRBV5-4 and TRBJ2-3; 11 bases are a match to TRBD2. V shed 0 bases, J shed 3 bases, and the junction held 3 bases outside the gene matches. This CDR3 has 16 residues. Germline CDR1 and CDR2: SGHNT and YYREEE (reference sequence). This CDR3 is CASSLGTSGLTDTQYF. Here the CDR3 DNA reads TGTGCCAGCAGCTTGGGGACTAGCGGGCTTACAGATACGCAGTATTTT.

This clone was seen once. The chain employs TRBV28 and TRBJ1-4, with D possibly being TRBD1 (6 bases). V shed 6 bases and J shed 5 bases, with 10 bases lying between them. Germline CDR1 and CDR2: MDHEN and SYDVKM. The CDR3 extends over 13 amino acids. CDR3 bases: TGTGCCAGCAGCGGGGGGCGGAATGAAAAACTGTTTTTT. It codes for CASSGGRNEKLFF.

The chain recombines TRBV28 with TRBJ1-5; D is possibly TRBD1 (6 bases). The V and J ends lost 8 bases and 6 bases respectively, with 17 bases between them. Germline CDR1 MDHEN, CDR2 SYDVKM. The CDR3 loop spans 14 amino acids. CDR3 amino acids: CASGQGGAGQPQHF. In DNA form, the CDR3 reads TGTGCCAGCGGCCAAGGGGGGGCAGGTCAGCCCCAGCATTTT.

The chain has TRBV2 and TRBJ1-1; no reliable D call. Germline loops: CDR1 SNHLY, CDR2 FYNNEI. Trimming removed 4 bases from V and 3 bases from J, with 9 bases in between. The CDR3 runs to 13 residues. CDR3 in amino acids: CASSGAWYTEAFF. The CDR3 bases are TGTGCCAGCAGTGGGGCTTGGTACACTGAAGCTTTCTTT.

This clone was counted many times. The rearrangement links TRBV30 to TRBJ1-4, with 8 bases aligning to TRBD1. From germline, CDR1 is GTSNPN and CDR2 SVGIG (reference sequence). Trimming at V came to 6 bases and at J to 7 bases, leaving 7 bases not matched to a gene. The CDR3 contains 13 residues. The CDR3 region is CACFVQGAEKLFF. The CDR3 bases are TGTGCCTGTTTCGTGCAGGGGGCTGAAAAACTGTTTTTT.

The CDR3 spells CASSLGRGATNEKLFF. CDR3 DNA: TGTGCCAGCAGCTTAGGTCGCGGGGCAACTAATGAAAAACTGTTTTTT. The chain joins TRBV11-2 to TRBJ1-4; D not certain. V was clipped by 1 base and J by 0 bases, with 9 bases between them. The CDR3 totals 16 residues. In germline, CDR1 is SGHAT, CDR2 FQNNGV. Full variable domain (outside the CDR3, taken from reference TRBV11-2 and TRBJ1-4): EAGVAQSPRYKIIEKRQSVAFWCNPISGHATLYWYQQILGQGPKLLIQFQNNGVVDDSQLPKDRFSAERLKGVDSTLKIQPAKLEDSAVYLCASSLGRGATNEKLFFGSGTQLSVL.

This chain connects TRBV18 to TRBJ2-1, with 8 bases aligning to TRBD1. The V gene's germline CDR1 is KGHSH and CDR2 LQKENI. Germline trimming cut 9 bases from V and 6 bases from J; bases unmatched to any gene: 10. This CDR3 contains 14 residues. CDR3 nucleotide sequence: TGTGCCAGTTCGAAGGACAGGGCGGGCAATGAGCAGTTCTTC. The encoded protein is CASSKDRAGNEQFF.

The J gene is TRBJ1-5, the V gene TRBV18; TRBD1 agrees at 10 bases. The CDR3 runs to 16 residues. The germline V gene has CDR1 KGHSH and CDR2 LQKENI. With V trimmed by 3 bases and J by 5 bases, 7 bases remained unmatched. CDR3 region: CASSPRSGTGDQPQHF. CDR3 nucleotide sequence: TGTGCCAGCTCACCGCGCTCCGGGACAGGGGATCAGCCCCAGCATTTT.

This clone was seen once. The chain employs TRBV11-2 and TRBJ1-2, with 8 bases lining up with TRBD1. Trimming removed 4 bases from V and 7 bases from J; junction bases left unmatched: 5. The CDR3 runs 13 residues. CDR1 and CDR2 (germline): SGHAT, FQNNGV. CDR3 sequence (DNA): TGTGCCAGCAGCTATGGGACAGGCGCTGGCTACACCTTC. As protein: CASSYGTGAGYTF.

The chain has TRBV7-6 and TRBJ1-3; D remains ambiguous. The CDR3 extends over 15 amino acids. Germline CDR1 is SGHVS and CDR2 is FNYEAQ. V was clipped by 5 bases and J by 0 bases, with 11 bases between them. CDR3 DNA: TGTGCCAGCAGCCCACGCGACAACTCTGGAAACACCATATATTTT. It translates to CASSPRDNSGNTIYF. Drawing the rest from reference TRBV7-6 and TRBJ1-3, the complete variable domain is GAGVSQSPRYKVTKRGQDVALRCDPISGHVSLYWYRQALGQGPEFLTYFNYEAQQDKSGLPNDRFSAERPEGSISTLTIQRTEQRDSAMYRCASSPRDNSGNTIYFGEGSWLTVV.

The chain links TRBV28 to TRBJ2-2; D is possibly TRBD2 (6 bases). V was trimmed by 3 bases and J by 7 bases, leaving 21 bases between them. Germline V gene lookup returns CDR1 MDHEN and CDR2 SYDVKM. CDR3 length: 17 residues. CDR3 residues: CASSFRRDRRISGELFF. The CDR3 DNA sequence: TGTGCCAGCAGTTTTAGGCGGGATCGTCGGATTAGCGGGGAGCTGTTTTTT.

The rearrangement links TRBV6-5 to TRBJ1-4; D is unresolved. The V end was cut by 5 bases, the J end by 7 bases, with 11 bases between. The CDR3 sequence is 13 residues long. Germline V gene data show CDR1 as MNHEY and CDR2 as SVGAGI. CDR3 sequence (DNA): TGTGCCAGCAGTGCTGGTCCAGGTGAAAAACTGTTTTTT. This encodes CASSAGPGEKLFF.

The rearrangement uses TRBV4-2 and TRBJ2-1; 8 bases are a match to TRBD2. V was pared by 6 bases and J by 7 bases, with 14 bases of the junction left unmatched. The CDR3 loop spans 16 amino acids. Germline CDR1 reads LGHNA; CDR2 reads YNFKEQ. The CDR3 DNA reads TGTGCCAGCAGTAACCTTGGGGGTAGCGGGAATAATGAGCAGTTCTTC. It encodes CASSNLGGSGNNEQFF.

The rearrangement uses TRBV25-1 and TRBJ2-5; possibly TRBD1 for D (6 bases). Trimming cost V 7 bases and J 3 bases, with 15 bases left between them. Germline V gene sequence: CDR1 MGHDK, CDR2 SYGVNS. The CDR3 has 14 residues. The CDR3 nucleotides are TGTGCCAGCAAGGACAGTCCATTAGAAGAGACCCAGTACTTC. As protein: CASKDSPLEETQYF. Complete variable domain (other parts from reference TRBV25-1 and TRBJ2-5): EADIYQTPRYLVIGTGKKITLECSQTMGHDKMYWYQQDPGMELHLIHYSYGVNSTEKGDLSSESTVSRIRTEHFPLTLESARPSHTSQYLCASKDSPLEETQYFGPGTRLLVL.

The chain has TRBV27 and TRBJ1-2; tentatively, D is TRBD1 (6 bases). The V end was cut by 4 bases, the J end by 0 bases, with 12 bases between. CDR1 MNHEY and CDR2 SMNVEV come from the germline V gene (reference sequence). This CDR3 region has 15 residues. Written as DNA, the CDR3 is TGTGCCAGCAGTTCCCACAGGGCCACTAACTATGGCTACACCTTC. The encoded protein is CASSSHRATNYGYTF.

CDR3 loop: CASGSVHTEAFF. The CDR3 DNA follows: TGTGCCAGCGGCAGCGTCCACACTGAAGCTTTCTTT. The chain employs TRBV28 and TRBJ1-1; no clear D gene. The CDR3 runs to 12 residues. Per germline, CDR1 MDHEN and CDR2 SYDVKM. Trimming stripped 8 bases from V and 3 bases from J, with 10 bases between.

CDR3 coding DNA: TGCGCCAGCAGCTTGGAACCTACGAGCTCCTATAATTCACCCCTCCACTTT. It codes for CASSLEPTSSYNSPLHF. This chain joins TRBV5-1 and TRBJ1-6; no clear D. V was shortened by 0 bases and J by 0 bases, with 10 bases between the two germline ends. The CDR3 has 17 residues. The germline gives CDR1 SGHRS, CDR2 YFSETQ.

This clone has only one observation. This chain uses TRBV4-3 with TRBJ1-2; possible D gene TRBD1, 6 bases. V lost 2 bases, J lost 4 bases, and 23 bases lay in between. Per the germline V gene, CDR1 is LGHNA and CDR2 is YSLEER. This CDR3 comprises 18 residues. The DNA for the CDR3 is TGCGCCAGCAGCCAACTCAACTCCAGAGGGGGAGACGTCTATGGCTACACCTTC. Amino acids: CASSQLNSRGGDVYGYTF.

The CDR3 DNA sequence: TGTGCCAGCAGTTTATCGCGACTAGCGGGAGGATTAGATACGCAGTATTTT. Residues: CASSLSRLAGGLDTQYF. The rearrangement uses TRBV27 and TRBJ2-3; 13 bases match TRBD2. This CDR3 is built from 17 residues. Germline-derived CDR1 and CDR2 are MNHEY and SMNVEV (reference sequence). V trimming: 0 bases; J trimming: 5 bases; junction bases outside the gene matches: 5.

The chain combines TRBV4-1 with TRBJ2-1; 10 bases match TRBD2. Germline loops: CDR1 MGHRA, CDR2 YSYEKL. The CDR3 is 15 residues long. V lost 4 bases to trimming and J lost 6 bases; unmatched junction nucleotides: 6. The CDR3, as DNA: TGCGCCAGCAGCCCTCAGCGGGGGGGCTTCAATGAGCAGTTCTTC. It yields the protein CASSPQRGGFNEQFF.

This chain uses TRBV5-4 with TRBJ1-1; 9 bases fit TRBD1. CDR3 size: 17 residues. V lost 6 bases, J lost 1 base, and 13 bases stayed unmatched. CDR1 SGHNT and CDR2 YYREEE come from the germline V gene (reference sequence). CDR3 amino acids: CASNPGQGKVRNTEAFF. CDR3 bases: TGTGCCAGCAACCCAGGACAGGGGAAAGTAAGGAACACTGAAGCTTTCTTT.

Here the CDR3 reads CASSIEDRDSGYTF. As DNA, the CDR3 is TGTGCCAGTAGTATAGAGGACAGGGACAGTGGCTACACCTTC. This chain joins TRBV19 and TRBJ1-2, with TRBD1 matching over 8 bases. There are 14 residues in the CDR3. V lost 0 bases and J lost 7; bases outside the gene matches: 4. Germline V CDR1 and CDR2: LNHDA, SQIVND (reference sequence).

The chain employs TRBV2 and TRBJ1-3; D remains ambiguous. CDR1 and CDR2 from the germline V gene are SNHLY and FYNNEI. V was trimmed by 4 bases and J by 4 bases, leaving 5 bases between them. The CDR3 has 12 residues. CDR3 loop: CASSAVGNTIYF. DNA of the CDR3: TGTGCCAGCAGTGCAGTGGGAAACACCATATATTTT.

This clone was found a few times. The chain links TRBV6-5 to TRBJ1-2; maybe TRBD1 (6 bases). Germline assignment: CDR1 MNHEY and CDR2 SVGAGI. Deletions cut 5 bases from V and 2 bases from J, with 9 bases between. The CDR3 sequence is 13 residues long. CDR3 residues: CASSIQGNYGYTF. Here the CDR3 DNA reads TGTGCCAGCAGTATACAGGGCAACTATGGCTACACCTTC.

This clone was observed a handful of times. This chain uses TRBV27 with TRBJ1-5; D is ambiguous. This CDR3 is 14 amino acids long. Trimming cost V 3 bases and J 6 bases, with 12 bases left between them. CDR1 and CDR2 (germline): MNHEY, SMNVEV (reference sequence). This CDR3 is CASSFEGWGQPQHF. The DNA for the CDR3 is TGTGCCAGCAGTTTTGAGGGATGGGGTCAGCCCCAGCATTTT.